Given below is one T cell receptor beta chain in context. Antigen: not known. The data belong to a study of cytomegalovirus exposure and HLA in healthy donors. Among the donors, all were healthy bone marrow donors. PCR involved 60 Vbeta and 13 Jbeta primers. The data were produced by immunoSEQ multiplex PCR, yet TCRdb's version contains in-frame clones alone and is incomplete. The profile shows 100,000 to 150,000 clones, 72% of them singletons. The CDR3 sequence is 13 residues long. The J segment lost 7 bases and the V segment lost 5 bases, leaving 7 bases of the junction unmatched. Germline values: CDR1 MNHNS, CDR2 SASEGT. Broader study findings: Roughly uniform depth of sequencing across donors was assumed in presence/absence analyses. Some V segments, including TRBV6-2 and TRBV6-3, were excluded as indistinguishable.

The sequencing sample was made of PBMCs. The clonotype originates from a man aged 30 to 45 in good health and CMV-seronegative. The chain couples TRBV6-1 to TRBJ1-1; TRBD1 matches 7 bases. The CDR3 region is CASSKGQSYEAFF. The CDR3 nucleotides read TGTGCCAGCAGTAAGGGACAGAGCTATGAAGCTTTCTTT.